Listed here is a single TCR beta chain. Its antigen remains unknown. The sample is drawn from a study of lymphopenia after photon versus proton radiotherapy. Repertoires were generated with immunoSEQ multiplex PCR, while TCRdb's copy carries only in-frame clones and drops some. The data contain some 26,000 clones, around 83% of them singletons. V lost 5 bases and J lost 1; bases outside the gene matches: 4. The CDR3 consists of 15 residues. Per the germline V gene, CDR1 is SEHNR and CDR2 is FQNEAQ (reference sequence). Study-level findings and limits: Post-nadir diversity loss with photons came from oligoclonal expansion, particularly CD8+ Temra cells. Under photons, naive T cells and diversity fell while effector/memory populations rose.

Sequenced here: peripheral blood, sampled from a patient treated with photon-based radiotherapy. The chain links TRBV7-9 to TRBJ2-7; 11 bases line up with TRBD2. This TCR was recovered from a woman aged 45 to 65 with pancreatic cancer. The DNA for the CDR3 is TGTGCCAGCAGCACTTTAGCGGGAGGGTCCTACGAGCAGTACTTC. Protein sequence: CASSTLAGGSYEQYF. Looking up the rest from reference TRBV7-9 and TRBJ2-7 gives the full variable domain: DTGVSQNPRHKITKRGQNVTFRCDPISEHNRLYWYRQTLGQGPEFLTYFQNEAQLEKSRLLSDRFSAERPKGSFSTLEIQRTEQGDSAMYLCASSTLAGGSYEQYFGPGTRLTVT.